Following are 23 T cell receptor beta chains from one sample sequenced in a study of Graves' ophthalmopathy and Graves' hyperthyroidism. The authors amplified TCR beta CDR3 regions, and they did so from RNA transcripts for repertoire sequencing. HTBI primers primed a first-round RT-PCR, and a second-round multiplex PCR followed. TCRdb re-analysed the multiplex PCR reads in MiXCR, keeping a single row per CDR3 protein. The table shows 300,000 to 400,000 distinct CDR3 sequences, with about a sixth occurring only once. Input material: peripheral blood. The receptors here all came from an adult man with Graves' ophthalmopathy.

This clonotype was recorded at least ten times. The chain couples TRBV12-3 or TRBV12-4 to TRBJ1-1; unclear D gene. The CDR3 runs 13 residues. V lost 4 bases to trimming and J lost 3 bases, with 9 bases between them. The CDR3 nucleotides are TGTGCCAGCAGTTCCCCGGGTGACACTGAAGCTTTCTTT. This gives the protein CASSSPGDTEAFF.

As regards this clonotype: One end of the junction fails to match germline, which may point to a read error. The V call is TRBV20-1, the J call TRBJ1-1; TRBD1 matches at 7 bases. The CDR3 has 14 residues. Germline CDR1 DFQATT, CDR2 SNEGSKA (reference sequence). This CDR3 is CSARKGQMNTEAFF. In DNA form, the CDR3 reads TGCAGTGCTCGAAAGGGACAGATGAACACCGAAGCTTTCTTT.

The genes are TRBV6-1 and TRBJ2-7; 7 nucleotides align to TRBD1. V lost 7 bases to trimming and J lost 7 bases; unmatched junction nucleotides: 22. CDR3 length: 17 amino acids. The germline CDR1 and CDR2 sequences are MNHNS and SASEGT. In DNA form, the CDR3 reads TGTGCCAGCAAATCGGGTACACAGGGGAACCCTACTGGGGAGCAGTACTTC. The encoded protein is CASKSGTQGNPTGEQYF.

This clonotype was recorded at least ten times. The chain is built from TRBV2 and TRBJ2-2, with D unresolved. V lost 7 bases and J lost 3, with 6 bases in between. The germline CDR1 and CDR2 sequences are SNHLY and FYNNEI. This CDR3 is built from 12 residues. CDR3 protein: CASTKDTGELFF. CDR3 sequence (DNA): TGTGCCAGCACCAAGGACACCGGGGAGCTGTTTTTT.

This clonotype was seen ten or more times. This chain connects TRBV19 to TRBJ1-5, with 7 bases matching TRBD1. Germline CDR1 and CDR2: LNHDA and SQIVND (reference sequence). The J segment lost 6 bases and the V segment lost 7 bases, leaving 6 bases of the junction unmatched. The length of the CDR3 is 13 residues. CDR3 nucleotides: TGTGCCAGTACAAAGACAGGGTCTCAGCCCCAGCATTTT. Protein: CASTKTGSQPQHF.

This clonotype was seen at least ten times. The gene calls are TRBV7-2 and TRBJ2-7; TRBD1 matches 7 bases. Looked up from germline, CDR1 is SGHTA and CDR2 is FQGNSA. The CDR3 length is 15 residues. Trimming took 3 bases from V and 0 from J; bases not matched to a gene: 5. The CDR3 coding sequence is TGTGCCAGCAGCTTGTTTCGACAGGGCTCCTACGAGCAGTACTTC. It codes for CASSLFRQGSYEQYF.

CDR3: CASSLAGTDQPQHF. The CDR3 DNA follows: TGTGCCAGCAGCTTAGCTGGGACGGATCAGCCCCAGCATTTT. This sequence joins TRBV7-3 and TRBJ1-5; the D gene is possibly TRBD1 (5 bases). The CDR3 contains 14 residues. Germline CDR1 SGHTA, CDR2 FQGTGA. V was pared by 2 bases and J by 5 bases, with 10 bases between.

Points on this clonotype: A much larger clone differs by one base, so this may be a read error. The CDR3 carries no conserved terminal phenylalanine or tryptophan, so it likely arises from a read error. The V call is TRBV20-1, the J call TRBJ2-7; no clear D. Germline V lookup: CDR1 DFQATT, CDR2 SNEGSKA (reference sequence). The CDR3 covers 11 residues. V was pared by 7 bases and J by 0 bases, with 7 bases between. The CDR3: CSGLSSYEQYL. The CDR3 nucleotides read TGCAGTGGTCTGAGCTCCTACGAGCAGTACCTC.

This clonotype has ten or more counts. V is TRBV4-1 and J is TRBJ1-2; no clear D gene. The CDR3 is 14 amino acids. Germline loops: CDR1 MGHRA, CDR2 YSYEKL. V lost 1 base to trimming and J lost 8 bases, with 14 bases between them. DNA of the CDR3: TGCGCCAGCAGCCAAGCCCAGGACTGGCGAGGCTACACCTTC. Translation: CASSQAQDWRGYTF.

This clonotype was found many times. The chain uses TRBV7-9 and TRBJ2-5, with D tentatively TRBD1 (6 bases). The germline V gene encodes CDR1 SEHNR and CDR2 FQNEAQ (reference sequence). V shed 5 bases and J shed 5 bases, with 15 bases lying between them. The CDR3 covers 14 residues. CDR3 sequence reads: CASSGRQEVETQYF. CDR3 coding DNA: TGTGCCAGCAGCGGCAGACAGGAGGTGGAGACCCAGTACTTC.

This chain connects TRBV5-5 to TRBJ2-7; TRBD1 matches 10 bases. V lost 1 base to trimming and J lost 7 bases; unmatched junction nucleotides: 8. The CDR3 contains 15 residues. CDR1 and CDR2 from the germline V gene are SGHKS and YYEKEE (reference sequence). The CDR3 protein is CASSLLPGQGREQYF. CDR3 DNA: TGTGCCAGCAGCTTGTTGCCGGGACAGGGGAGGGAGCAGTACTTC.

This clonotype was recorded at least ten times. The CDR3 spells CASSYSRGGTEAFF. In nucleotides, the CDR3 is TGTGCCAGCAGTTACTCGAGGGGGGGCACTGAAGCTTTCTTT. This chain joins TRBV6-5 and TRBJ1-1; tentative D call: TRBD1 (6 bases). This CDR3 is 14 amino acids long. The V gene lost 0 bases and the J gene lost 4 bases, with 9 bases spanning the gap. Germline-derived CDR1 and CDR2 are MNHEY and SVGAGI.

This clonotype was detected many times. This chain links TRBV7-6 with TRBJ1-1; D is ambiguous. Germline values: CDR1 SGHVS, CDR2 FNYEAQ. Trimming removed 6 bases at V and 9 bases at J, with 20 bases between. The CDR3 runs 14 residues. CDR3 region: CASRNWVEVPKAFF. CDR3 nucleotide sequence: TGTGCCAGCAGGAACTGGGTGGAGGTTCCAAAAGCTTTCTTT.

There are a few counts of this clonotype. At one end, the junction sequence differs from germline, possibly due to a read error. The chain uses TRBV20-1 and TRBJ2-7; 8 bases map to TRBD1. The CDR3 length is 12 residues. Germline CDR1 and CDR2: DFQATT and SNEGSKA (reference sequence). As DNA, the CDR3 is TGCAGTGCTGCGGACAGGGTAAACGAGCAGTGCTTC. This gives the protein CSAADRVNEQCF.

This clonotype was seen many times. The chain has TRBV6-1 and TRBJ2-7, with 8 bases identical to TRBD1. With V trimmed by 5 bases and J by 2 bases, 5 bases remained unmatched. Germline V lookup: CDR1 MNHNS, CDR2 SASEGT. The CDR3 spans 14 residues. CDR3 protein: CASSPGQVTYEQYF. The CDR3 DNA is TGTGCCAGCAGTCCGGGACAGGTAACCTACGAGCAGTACTTC.

There are many counts of this clonotype. DNA of the CDR3: TGTGCCAGCACCCAGGGTGGAGTCGTCAAGCAAGAGACCCAGTACTTC. Residues: CASTQGGVVKQETQYF. The rearrangement joins TRBV28 to TRBJ2-5; possible D gene TRBD1, 5 bases. V lost 7 bases, J lost 2 bases, and 20 bases lay in between. The germline CDR1 and CDR2 sequences are MDHEN and SYDVKM. CDR3 length: 16 residues.

The chain carries TRBV2 and TRBJ1-6; 7 bases align to TRBD1. Per the germline V gene, CDR1 is SNHLY and CDR2 is FYNNEI. The CDR3 is made up of 16 amino acids. V was pared by 5 bases and J by 7 bases, with 11 bases of the junction left unmatched. The CDR3 here is CASSIYPTGLNSPLHF. CDR3 DNA sequence: TGTGCCAGCAGTATATATCCGACAGGGTTGAATTCACCCCTCCACTTT.

On this clonotype itself: At one of its ends the junction is not consistent with the germline gene, which may arise from a read error. V and J are TRBV7-9 and TRBJ1-1; D is possibly TRBD1 (6 bases). Germline values: CDR1 SEHNR, CDR2 FQNEAQ (reference sequence). The CDR3 contains 15 residues. CDR3 nucleotides: TGTGCCGGCAGCTTAGGGGCGGGGGCGACGGCTGAAGCTTTCTTT. This sequence encodes CAGSLGAGATAEAFF. The full variable domain, completed using reference TRBV7-9 and TRBJ1-1, is DTGVSQNPRHKITKRGQNVTFRCDPISEHNRLYWYRQTLGQGPEFLTYFQNEAQLEKSRLLSDRFSAERPKGSFSTLEIQRTEQGDSAMYLCAGSLGAGATAEAFFGQGTRLTVV.

The chain links TRBV6-1 to TRBJ1-4; 8 positions agree with TRBD1. Germline V gene data show CDR1 as MNHNS and CDR2 as SASEGT. The CDR3 is 14 residues long. The ends lost 7 bases at V and 8 bases at J; junction bases unmatched: 9. The CDR3 protein is CASKSGTGTEKLFF. CDR3 in DNA: TGTGCCAGCAAGTCCGGGACAGGCACAGAAAAACTGTTTTTT.

This clonotype has a single count. The rearrangement links TRBV6-1 to TRBJ1-5; D not resolved. There are 13 residues in the CDR3. Trimming stripped 3 bases from V and 7 bases from J, with 10 bases between. The germline V gene encodes CDR1 MNHNS and CDR2 SASEGT. The CDR3 protein is CASSEVERQPQHF. For the CDR3, the DNA is TGTGCCAGCAGTGAGGTGGAACGACAGCCCCAGCATTTT.

This clonotype has ten or more counts. The CDR3 here is CAVTNQPQHF. The DNA for the CDR3 is TGTGCCGTGACTAATCAGCCCCAGCATTTT. The chain is built from TRBV19 and TRBJ1-5; D remains ambiguous. This CDR3 spans 10 amino acids. The germline V gene has CDR1 LNHDA and CDR2 SQIVND (reference sequence). V was pared by 11 bases and J by 4 bases, with 6 bases between.

This clonotype was seen at least ten times. CDR3 loop: CASSLRGGEDSPLHF. CDR3 in DNA: TGCGCCAGCAGTCTCCGGGGCGGTGAGGATTCACCCCTCCACTTT. The rearrangement joins TRBV4-1 to TRBJ1-6; TRBD1 might be the D (5 bases). This CDR3 has 15 amino acids. V lost 6 bases, J lost 8 bases, and 17 bases lay in between. Germline V gene data show CDR1 as MGHRA and CDR2 as YSYEKL.

The chain employs TRBV9 and TRBJ1-2; 10 bases are shared with TRBD1. V lost 3 bases to trimming and J lost 6 bases; unmatched junction nucleotides: 5. Germline CDR1 reads SGDLS; CDR2 reads YYNGEE. CDR3 size: 14 residues. The CDR3 spells CASSGTGGFDGYTF. In DNA form, the CDR3 reads TGTGCCAGCAGCGGGACAGGGGGTTTCGATGGCTACACCTTC.